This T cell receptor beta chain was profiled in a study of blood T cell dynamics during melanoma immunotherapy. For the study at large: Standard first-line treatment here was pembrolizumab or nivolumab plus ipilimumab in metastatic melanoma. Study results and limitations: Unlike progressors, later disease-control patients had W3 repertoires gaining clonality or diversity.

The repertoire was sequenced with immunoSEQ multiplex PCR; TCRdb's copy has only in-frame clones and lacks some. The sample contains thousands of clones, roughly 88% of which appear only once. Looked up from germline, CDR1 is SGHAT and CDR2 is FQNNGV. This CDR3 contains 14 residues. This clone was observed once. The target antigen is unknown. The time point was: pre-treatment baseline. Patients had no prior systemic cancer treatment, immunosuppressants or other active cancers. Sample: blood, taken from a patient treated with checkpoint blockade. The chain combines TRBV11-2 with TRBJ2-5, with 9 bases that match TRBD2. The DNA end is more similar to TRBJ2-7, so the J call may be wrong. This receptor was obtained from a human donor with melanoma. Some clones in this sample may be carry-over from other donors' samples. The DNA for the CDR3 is TGTGCCAGCAGCGTGGGACTAGCTTCCTACGAGCAGTACTTC. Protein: CASSVGLASYEQYF.